This TCR beta chain was identified in a study of CD8+ T cells in alopecia areata. Study-level results: Many expanded lesional clones persisted in scalp and blood during tofacitinib. Tofacitinib significantly lowered scalp clonality and expanded CD8+ clones among the top 100. Possibly because of HLA-related factors, TCR sharing was less clear across patients than in mice.

Treatment meaning: oral pan-JAK inhibitor, 5-10 mg twice daily. Alopecia areata patients had lesional scalp punch biopsies and peripheral blood taken from them. Concerning this clone itself: Its specificity is unknown.

CDR1 is SEHNR, CDR2 FQNEAQ, per germline (reference sequence). CDR3 length equals 12 residues. V lost 4 bases to trimming and J lost 0 bases, with 2 bases between them. Extraction and reverse transcription of RNA yielded cDNA as the sequencing template. Libraries were prepared by immunoSEQ multiplex PCR; TCRdb keeps only in-frame clonotypes and omits some of them. The sample contains around 300,000 clones, around three fifths of which appear only once. Sequences were derived from CD4+ T cells sorted from blood, sampled at roughly week 53, from a patient treated with tofacitinib. V is TRBV7-9 and J is TRBJ2-3; D uncertain. The TCR sequence derives from a human donor with alopecia areata. The CDR3 reads CASSSSTDTQYF. The DNA for the CDR3 is TGTGCCAGCAGCTCTAGCACAGATACGCAGTATTTT. Looking up the rest from reference TRBV7-9 and TRBJ2-3 gives the full variable domain: DTGVSQNPRHKITKRGQNVTFRCDPISEHNRLYWYRQTLGQGPEFLTYFQNEAQLEKSRLLSDRFSAERPKGSFSTLEIQRTEQGDSAMYLCASSSSTDTQYFGPGTRLTVL.